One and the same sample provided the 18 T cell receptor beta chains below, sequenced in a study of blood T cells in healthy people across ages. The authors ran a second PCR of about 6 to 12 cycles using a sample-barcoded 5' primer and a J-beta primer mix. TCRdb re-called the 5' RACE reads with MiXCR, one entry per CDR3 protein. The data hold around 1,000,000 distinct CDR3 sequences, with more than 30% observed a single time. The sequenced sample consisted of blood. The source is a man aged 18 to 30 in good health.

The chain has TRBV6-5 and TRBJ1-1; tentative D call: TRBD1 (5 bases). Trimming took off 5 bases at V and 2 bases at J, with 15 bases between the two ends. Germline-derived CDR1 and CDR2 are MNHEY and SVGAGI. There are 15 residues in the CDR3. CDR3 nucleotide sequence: TGTGCCAGCAGTACCGGCGGGGCGGGAAACACTGAAGCTTTCTTT. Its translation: CASSTGGAGNTEAFF.

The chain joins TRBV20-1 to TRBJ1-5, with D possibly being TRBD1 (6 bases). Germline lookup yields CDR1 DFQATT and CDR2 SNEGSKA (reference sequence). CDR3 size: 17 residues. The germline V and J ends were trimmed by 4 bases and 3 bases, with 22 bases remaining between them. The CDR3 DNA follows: TGCAGTGCTACACCCCCCGGGGCAGGGGATTTCAATCAGCCCCAGCATTTT. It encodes CSATPPGAGDFNQPQHF.

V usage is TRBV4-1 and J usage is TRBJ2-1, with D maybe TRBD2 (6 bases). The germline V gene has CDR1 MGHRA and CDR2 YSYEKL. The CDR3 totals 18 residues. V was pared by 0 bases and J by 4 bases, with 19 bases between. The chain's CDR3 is CASSQDPRDKGRYNEQFF. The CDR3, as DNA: TGCGCCAGCAGCCAAGATCCCCGGGATAAAGGGAGGTACAATGAGCAGTTCTTC.

CDR3 in amino acids: CASSPGLGLHQETQYF. The DNA of the CDR3 is TGTGCCAGCTCACCAGGGCTTGGGCTACACCAAGAGACCCAGTACTTC. The rearrangement joins TRBV18 to TRBJ2-5; D ambiguous. V was trimmed by 2 bases and J by 0 bases, leaving 13 bases between them. This CDR3 has 16 amino acids. CDR1 and CDR2 from the germline V gene are KGHSH and LQKENI.

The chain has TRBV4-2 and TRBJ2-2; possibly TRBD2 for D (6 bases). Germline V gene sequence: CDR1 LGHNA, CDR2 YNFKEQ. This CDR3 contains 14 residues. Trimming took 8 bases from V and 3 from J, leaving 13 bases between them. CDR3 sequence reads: CASGTDSYTGELFF. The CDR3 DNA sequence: TGTGCCAGCGGGACTGACAGCTACACCGGGGAGCTGTTTTTT.

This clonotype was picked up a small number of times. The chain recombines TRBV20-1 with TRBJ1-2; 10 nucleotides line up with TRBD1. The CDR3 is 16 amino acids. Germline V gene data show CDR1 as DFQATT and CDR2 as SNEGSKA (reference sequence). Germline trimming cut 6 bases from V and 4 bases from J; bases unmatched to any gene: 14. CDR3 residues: CSASPGTGVFGYGYTF. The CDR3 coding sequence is TGCAGTGCCTCTCCCGGGACAGGGGTTTTCGGCTATGGCTACACCTTC.

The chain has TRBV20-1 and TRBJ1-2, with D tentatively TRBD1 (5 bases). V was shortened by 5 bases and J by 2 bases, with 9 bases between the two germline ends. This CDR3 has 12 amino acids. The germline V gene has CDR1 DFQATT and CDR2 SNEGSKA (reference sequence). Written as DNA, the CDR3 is TGCAGTGCTCAGCGACAGAACTATGGCTACACCTTC. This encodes CSAQRQNYGYTF.

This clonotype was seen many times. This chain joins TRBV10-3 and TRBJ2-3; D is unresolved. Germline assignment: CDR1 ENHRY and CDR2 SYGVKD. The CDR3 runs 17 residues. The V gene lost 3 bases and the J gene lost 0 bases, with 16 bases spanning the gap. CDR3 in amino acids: CAISEKSVGSSTDTQYF. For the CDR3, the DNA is TGTGCCATCAGTGAAAAGTCAGTCGGGTCTAGCACAGATACGCAGTATTTT.

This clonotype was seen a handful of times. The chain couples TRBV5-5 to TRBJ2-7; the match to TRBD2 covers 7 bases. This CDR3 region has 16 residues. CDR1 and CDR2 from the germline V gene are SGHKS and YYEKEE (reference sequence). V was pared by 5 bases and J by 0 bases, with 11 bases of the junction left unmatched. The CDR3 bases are TGTGCCAGCAGGTTTAGGGAGGGCTCAAGCTCCTACGAGCAGTACTTC. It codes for CASRFREGSSSYEQYF.

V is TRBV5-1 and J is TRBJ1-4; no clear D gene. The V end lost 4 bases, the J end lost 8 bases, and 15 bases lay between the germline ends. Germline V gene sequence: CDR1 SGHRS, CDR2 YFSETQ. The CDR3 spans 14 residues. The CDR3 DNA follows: TGCGCCAGCAGCCCGACGGGGATTCGCGAAAAACTGTTTTTT. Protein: CASSPTGIREKLFF.

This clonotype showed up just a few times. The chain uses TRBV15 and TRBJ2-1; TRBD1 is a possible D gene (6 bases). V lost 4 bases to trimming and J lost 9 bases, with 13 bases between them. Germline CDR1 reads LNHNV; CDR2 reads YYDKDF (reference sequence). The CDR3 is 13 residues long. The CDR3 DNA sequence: TGTGCCACCAGCATTGCAGGGGTAGGTGAGCAGTTCTTC. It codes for CATSIAGVGEQFF.

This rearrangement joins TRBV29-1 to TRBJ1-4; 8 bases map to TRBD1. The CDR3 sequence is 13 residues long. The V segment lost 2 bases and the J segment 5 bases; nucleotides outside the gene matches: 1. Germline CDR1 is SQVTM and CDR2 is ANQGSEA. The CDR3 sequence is CSVERTGNEKLFF. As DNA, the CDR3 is TGCAGCGTTGAACGGACAGGGAATGAAAAACTGTTTTTT.

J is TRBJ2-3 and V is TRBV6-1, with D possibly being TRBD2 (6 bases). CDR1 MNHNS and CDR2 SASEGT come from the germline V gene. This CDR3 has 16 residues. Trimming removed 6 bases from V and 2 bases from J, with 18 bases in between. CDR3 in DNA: TGTGCCAGCAGCGAACTGCGGGGTACACACACAGATACGCAGTATTTT. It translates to CASSELRGTHTDTQYF.

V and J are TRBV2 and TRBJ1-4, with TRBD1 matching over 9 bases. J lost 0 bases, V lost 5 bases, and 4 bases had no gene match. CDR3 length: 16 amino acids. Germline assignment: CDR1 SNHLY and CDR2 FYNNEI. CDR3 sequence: CASSRDRETTNEKLFF. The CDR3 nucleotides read TGTGCCAGCAGTAGGGACAGGGAGACAACTAATGAAAAACTGTTTTTT.

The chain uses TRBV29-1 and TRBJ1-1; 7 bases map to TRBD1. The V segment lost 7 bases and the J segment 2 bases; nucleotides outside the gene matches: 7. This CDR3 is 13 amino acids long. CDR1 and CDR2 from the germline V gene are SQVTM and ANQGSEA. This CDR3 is CSAAGQKNTEAFF. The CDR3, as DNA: TGCAGCGCCGCGGGACAGAAAAACACTGAAGCTTTCTTT.

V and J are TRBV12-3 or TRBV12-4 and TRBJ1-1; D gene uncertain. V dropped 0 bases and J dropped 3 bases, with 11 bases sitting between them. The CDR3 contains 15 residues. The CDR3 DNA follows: TGTGCCAGCAGTTTAGCCGCAGGATGGGACACTGAAGCTTTCTTT. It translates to CASSLAAGWDTEAFF.

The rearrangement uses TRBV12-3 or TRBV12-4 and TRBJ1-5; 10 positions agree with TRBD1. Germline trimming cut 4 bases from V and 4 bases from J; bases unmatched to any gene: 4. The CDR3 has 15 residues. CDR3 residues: CASSSGGQGNQPQHF. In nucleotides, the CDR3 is TGTGCCAGCAGTTCAGGGGGACAGGGGAATCAGCCCCAGCATTTT.

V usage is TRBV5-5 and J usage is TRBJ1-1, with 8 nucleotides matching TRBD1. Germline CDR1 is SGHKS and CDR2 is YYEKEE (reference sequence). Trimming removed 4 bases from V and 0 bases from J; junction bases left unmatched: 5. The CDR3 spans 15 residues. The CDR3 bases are TGTGCCAGCAGCCCTGCAGGGGGCTTGAACACTGAAGCTTTCTTT. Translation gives CASSPAGGLNTEAFF.